This TCR beta chain was sequenced in a study of T cells expressing NK-cell markers. TCRdb reprocessed the 5' RACE reads; each CDR3 protein has one entry and no DNA is given. The sample table includes 500,000 to 700,000 distinct CDR3 sequences. Sequencing was carried out using blood T cells: a sorted CD56 or NKG2C T cell subset, CD4+ or CD8+ T cells, or bulk PBMC T cells (not recorded which). The TCR comes from a man aged 18 to 29 in good health.

The CDR3: CASSPGQTDRRETQYF. The chain joins TRBV5-1 to TRBJ2-5; the D call from TCRdb, TRBD1, cannot be confirmed without DNA. This CDR3 region has 16 residues. CDR1 is SGHRS and CDR2 is YFSETQ in the germline V gene.